These T cell receptor beta chains were read from a single sample in a study of blood T cell repertoires in COVID-19. Produced via immunoSEQ multiplex PCR; TCRdb's table is partial and in-frame only. The sample has around 200,000 clones; 85% are singletons. Input material: PBMCs or T cells enriched from blood (not recorded which). The origin of the receptors is a man in his forties who had recovered from COVID-19. Each CDR3 is given with its conserved first and last residue. A D gene is named only where the DNA matches it firmly. Rows give clone size only sometimes, using once, few, many, or a class for an expanded clone.

V gene,clone size,J gene,D gene,CDR3 protein,CDR3 DNA
TRBV7-3,.,TRBJ2-7,.,CASSFRAYEQYF,TGTGCCAGCAGCTTTAGAGCCTACGAGCAGTACTTC
TRBV11-3,few,TRBJ2-7,.,CASSLGAYQGGSYEQYF,TGTGCCAGCAGCTTAGGGGCGTACCAAGGAGGGTCCTACGAGCAGTACTTC
TRBV28,.,TRBJ1-4,.,CATRGSTEKLFF,TGTGCCACCCGGGGGTCGACTGAAAAACTGTTTTTT
TRBV18,.,TRBJ2-7,.,CASSPQSPEQYF,TGTGCCAGCTCACCACAGAGTCCCGAGCAGTACTTC
TRBV3-1/TRBV3-2,.,TRBJ2-5,TRBD2,CASSQGNSGGKETQYF,TGTGCCAGCAGCCAAGGGAATAGCGGGGGTAAAGAGACCCAGTACTTC
TRBV11-1,once,TRBJ2-6,TRBD1,CASSSGQGAGANVLTF,TGTGCCAGCAGCTCGGGACAGGGGGCTGGGGCCAACGTCCTGACTTTC
TRBV3-1/TRBV3-2,.,TRBJ1-1,.,CASSQRLDTEAFF,TGTGCCAGCAGCCAGAGACTCGACACTGAAGCTTTCTTT
TRBV14,.,TRBJ2-5,TRBD1,CASSPRQGLETQYF,TGTGCCAGCAGCCCACGACAGGGATTAGAGACCCAGTACTTC
TRBV11-2,.,TRBJ2-1,.,CASSSRLVSYNEQFF,TGTGCCAGCAGCTCAAGACTAGTCTCCTACAATGAGCAGTTCTTC
TRBV29-1,.,TRBJ2-7,TRBD1,CSVKGQGVTYEQYF,TGCAGCGTTAAGGGACAGGGGGTTACCTACGAGCAGTACTTC
TRBV9,.,TRBJ2-1,TRBD2,CASSTHRGTSGSSYNEQFF,TGTGCCAGCAGCACCCACCGGGGGACTAGCGGGAGCTCCTACAATGAGCAGTTCTTC
TRBV9,.,TRBJ1-3,TRBD1,CASSAGTGSGNTIYF,TGTGCCAGCAGCGCCGGGACAGGCTCTGGAAACACCATATATTTT
TRBV19,.,TRBJ2-5,.,CASSAGTVRQETQYF,TGTGCCAGTAGTGCGGGGACAGTTCGCCAAGAGACCCAGTACTTC
TRBV19,.,TRBJ2-1,TRBD2,CASSSPPGLAIYNEQFF,TGTGCCAGTAGTTCTCCTCCGGGACTAGCGATCTACAATGAGCAGTTCTTC
TRBV4-1,.,TRBJ1-4,TRBD1,CASSQGVSGGEKLFF,TGCGCCAGCAGCCAAGGGGTTTCAGGGGGTGAAAAACTGTTTTTT
TRBV28,.,TRBJ2-7,.,CASLTPGQGFEQYF,TGTGCCAGCCTAACCCCCGGGCAGGGGTTCGAGCAGTACTTC
TRBV9,.,TRBJ2-7,TRBD1,CASSPAEGQGYEQYF,TGTGCCAGCAGTCCAGCTGAGGGACAGGGTTACGAGCAGTACTTC
TRBV7-8,.,TRBJ2-1,TRBD2,CASSSGLAGGNEQFF,TGTGCCAGCAGTTCCGGACTAGCGGGAGGCAATGAGCAGTTCTTC
TRBV12-3/TRBV12-4,.,TRBJ1-5,.,CASSLSGNQPQHF,TGTGCCAGCAGTTTATCGGGGAATCAGCCCCAGCATTTT
TRBV4-2,.,TRBJ1-5,.,CASSQEARYSNQPQHF,TGTGCCAGCAGCCAAGAGGCTAGATATAGCAATCAGCCCCAGCATTTT
TRBV9,.,TRBJ2-7,.,CASSVVEEDEQYF,TGTGCCAGCAGCGTAGTGGAGGAGGACGAGCAGTACTTC
TRBV11-3,.,TRBJ2-1,.,CASSSPGTKTNEQFF,TGTGCCAGCAGCTCCCCCGGGACAAAGACCAATGAGCAGTTCTTC
TRBV12-3/TRBV12-4,.,TRBJ1-4,.,CASGETGKLFF,TGTGCCAGCGGAGAGACAGGAAAACTGTTTTTT
TRBV4-1,.,TRBJ2-7,TRBD1,CASSQDRGPYEQYF,TGCGCCAGCAGCCAAGACAGGGGGCCCTACGAGCAGTACTTC